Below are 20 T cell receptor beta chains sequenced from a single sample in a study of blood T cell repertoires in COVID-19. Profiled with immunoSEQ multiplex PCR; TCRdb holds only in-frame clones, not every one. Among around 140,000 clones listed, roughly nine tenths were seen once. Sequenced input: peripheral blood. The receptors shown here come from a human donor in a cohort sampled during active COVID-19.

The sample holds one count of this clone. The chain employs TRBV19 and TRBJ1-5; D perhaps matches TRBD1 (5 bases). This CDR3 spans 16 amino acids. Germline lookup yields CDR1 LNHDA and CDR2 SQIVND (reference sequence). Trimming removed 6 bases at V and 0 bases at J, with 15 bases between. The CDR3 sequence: CASSLLGGSSNQPQHF. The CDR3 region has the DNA TGTGCCAGTAGCCTCCTTGGGGGGAGTAGCAATCAGCCCCAGCATTTT.

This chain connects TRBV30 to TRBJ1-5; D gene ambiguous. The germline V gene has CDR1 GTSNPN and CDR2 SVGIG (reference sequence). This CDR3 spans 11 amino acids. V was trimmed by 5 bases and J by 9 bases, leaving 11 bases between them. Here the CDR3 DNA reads TGTGCCTGGTCCCTCGAGGGGCCCCAGCATTTT. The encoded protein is CAWSLEGPQHF.

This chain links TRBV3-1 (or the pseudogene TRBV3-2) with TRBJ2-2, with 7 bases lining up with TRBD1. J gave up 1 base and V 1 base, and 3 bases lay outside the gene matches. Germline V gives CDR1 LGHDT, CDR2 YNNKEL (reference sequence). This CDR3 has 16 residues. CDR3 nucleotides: TGTGCCAGCAGCCAAGGCAGGACAGGGAACACCGGGGAGCTGTTTTTT. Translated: CASSQGRTGNTGELFF.

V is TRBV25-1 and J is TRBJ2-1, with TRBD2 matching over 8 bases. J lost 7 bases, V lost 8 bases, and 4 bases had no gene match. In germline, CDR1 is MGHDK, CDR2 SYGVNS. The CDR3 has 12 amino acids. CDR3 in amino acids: CASRGGRNEQFF. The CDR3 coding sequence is TGTGCCAGCCGGGGGGGCCGGAATGAGCAGTTCTTC.

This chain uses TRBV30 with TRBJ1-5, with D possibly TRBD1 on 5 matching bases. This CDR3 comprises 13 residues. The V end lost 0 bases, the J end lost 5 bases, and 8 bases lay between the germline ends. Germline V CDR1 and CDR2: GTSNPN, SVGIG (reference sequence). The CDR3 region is CAWSVFRDQPQHF. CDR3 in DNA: TGTGCCTGGAGTGTATTCAGGGATCAGCCCCAGCATTTT. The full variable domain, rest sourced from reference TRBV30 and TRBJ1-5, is SQTIHQWPATLVQPVGSPLSLECTVEGTSNPNLYWYRQAAGRGLQLLFYSVGIGQISSEVPQNLSASRPQDRQFILSSKKLLLSDSGFYLCAWSVFRDQPQHFGDGTRLSIL.

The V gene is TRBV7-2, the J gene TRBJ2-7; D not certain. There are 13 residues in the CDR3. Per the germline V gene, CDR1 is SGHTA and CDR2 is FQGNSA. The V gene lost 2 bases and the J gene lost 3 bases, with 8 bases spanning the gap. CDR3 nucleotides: TGTGCCAGCAGCTTATACAGATACTACGAGCAGTACTTC. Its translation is CASSLYRYYEQYF.

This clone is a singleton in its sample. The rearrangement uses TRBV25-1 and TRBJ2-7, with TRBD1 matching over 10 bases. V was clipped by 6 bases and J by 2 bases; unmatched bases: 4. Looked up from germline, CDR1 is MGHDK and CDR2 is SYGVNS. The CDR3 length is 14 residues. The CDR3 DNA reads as TGTGCCAGCAGCCGGACAGGGGGAACCTACGAGCAGTACTTC. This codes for CASSRTGGTYEQYF.

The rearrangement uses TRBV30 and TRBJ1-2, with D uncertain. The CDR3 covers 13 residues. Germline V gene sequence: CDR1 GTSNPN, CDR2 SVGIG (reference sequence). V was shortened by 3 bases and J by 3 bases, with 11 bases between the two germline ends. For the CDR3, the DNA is TGTGCCTGGAGGTATAGTACGGACTATGGCTACACCTTC. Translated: CAWRYSTDYGYTF.

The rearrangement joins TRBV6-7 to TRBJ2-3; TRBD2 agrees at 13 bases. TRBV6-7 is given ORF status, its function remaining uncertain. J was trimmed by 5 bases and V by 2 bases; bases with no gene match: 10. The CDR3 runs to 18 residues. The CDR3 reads CASSYVKLAGGQGDTQYF. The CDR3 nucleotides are TGTGCCAGCAGTTACGTCAAACTAGCGGGGGGGCAGGGAGATACGCAGTATTTT.

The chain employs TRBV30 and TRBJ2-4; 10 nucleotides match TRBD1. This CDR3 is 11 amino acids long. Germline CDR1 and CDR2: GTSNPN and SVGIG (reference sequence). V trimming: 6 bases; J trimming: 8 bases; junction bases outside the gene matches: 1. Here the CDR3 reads CACGTGDIQYF. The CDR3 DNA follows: TGTGCCTGCGGGACAGGGGACATTCAGTACTTC.

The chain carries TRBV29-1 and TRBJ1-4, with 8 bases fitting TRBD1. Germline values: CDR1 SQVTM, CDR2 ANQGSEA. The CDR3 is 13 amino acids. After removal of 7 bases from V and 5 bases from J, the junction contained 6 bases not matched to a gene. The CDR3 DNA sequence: TGCAGCGCCTTGGACAGGGCGAATGAAAAACTGTTTTTT. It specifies CSALDRANEKLFF.

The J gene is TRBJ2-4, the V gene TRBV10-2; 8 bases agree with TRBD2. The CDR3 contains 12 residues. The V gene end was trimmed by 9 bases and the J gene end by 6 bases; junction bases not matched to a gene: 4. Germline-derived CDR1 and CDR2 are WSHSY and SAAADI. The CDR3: CASRGGANIQYF. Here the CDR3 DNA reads TGCGCCAGTCGGGGGGGCGCAAACATTCAGTACTTC.

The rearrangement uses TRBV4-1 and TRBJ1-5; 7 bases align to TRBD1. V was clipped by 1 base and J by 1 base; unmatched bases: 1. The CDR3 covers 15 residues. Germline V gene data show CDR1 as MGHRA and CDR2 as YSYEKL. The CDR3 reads CASSQVTGSNQPQHF. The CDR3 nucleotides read TGCGCCAGCAGCCAAGTGACAGGGAGCAATCAGCCCCAGCATTTT.

The CDR3 region has the DNA TGCGCCAGCAGCTTGGGACAGATGAACACTGAAGCTTTCTTT. This translates into CASSLGQMNTEAFF. The gene calls are TRBV5-1 and TRBJ1-1; weak D call: TRBD1 (5 bases). Looked up from germline, CDR1 is SGHRS and CDR2 is YFSETQ. V was shortened by 0 bases and J by 0 bases, with 6 bases between the two germline ends. The CDR3 sequence is 14 residues long.

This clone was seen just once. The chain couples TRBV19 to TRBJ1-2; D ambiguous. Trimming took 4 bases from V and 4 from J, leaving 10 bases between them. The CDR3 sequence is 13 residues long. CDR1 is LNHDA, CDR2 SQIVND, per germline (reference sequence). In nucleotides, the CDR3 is TGTGCCAGTAGTAAGAGTTCTGCCTATGGCTACACCTTC. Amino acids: CASSKSSAYGYTF.

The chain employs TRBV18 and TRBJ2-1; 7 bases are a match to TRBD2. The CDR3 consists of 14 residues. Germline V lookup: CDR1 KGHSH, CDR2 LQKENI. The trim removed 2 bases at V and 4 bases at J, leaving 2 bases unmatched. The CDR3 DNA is TGTGCCAGCTCACCATTAGCGGGTTACAATGAGCAGTTCTTC. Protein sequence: CASSPLAGYNEQFF.

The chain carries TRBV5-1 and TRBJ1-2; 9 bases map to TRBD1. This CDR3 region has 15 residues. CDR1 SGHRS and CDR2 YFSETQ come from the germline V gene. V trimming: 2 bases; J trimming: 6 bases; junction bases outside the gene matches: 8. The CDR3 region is CASSLRPGQGNGYTF. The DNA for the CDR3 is TGCGCCAGCAGCTTAAGACCGGGACAGGGTAATGGCTACACCTTC.

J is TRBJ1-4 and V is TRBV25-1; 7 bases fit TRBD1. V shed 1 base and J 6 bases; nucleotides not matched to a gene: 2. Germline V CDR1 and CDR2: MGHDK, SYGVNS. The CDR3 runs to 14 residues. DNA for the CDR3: TGTGCCAGCAGTGAATGGGACAGATATGAAAAACTGTTTTTT. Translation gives CASSEWDRYEKLFF.

As DNA, the CDR3 is TGTGCCAGCAGCCAAGTGGGACAGGGAATAGACGAGCAGTACTTC. It specifies CASSQVGQGIDEQYF. The gene calls are TRBV3-1 (or the pseudogene TRBV3-2) and TRBJ2-5, with 9 positions matching TRBD1. Matching the DNA end better, TRBJ2-7 makes the J call doubtful. CDR3 length: 15 residues. Germline V gene lookup returns CDR1 LGHDT and CDR2 YNNKEL (reference sequence).

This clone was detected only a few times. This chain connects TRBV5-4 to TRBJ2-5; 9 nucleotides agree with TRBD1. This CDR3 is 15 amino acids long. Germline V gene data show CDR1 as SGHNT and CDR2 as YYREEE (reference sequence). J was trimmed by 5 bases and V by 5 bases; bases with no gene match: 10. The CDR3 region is CASSWRQGEGETQYF. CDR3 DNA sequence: TGTGCCAGCAGTTGGAGACAGGGGGAAGGGGAGACCCAGTACTTC. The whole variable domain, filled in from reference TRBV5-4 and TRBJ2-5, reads ETGVTQSPTHLIKTRGQQVTLRCSSQSGHNTVSWYQQALGQGPQFIFQYYREEENGRGNFPPRFSGLQFPNYSSELNVNALELDDSALYLCASSWRQGEGETQYFGPGTRLLVL.